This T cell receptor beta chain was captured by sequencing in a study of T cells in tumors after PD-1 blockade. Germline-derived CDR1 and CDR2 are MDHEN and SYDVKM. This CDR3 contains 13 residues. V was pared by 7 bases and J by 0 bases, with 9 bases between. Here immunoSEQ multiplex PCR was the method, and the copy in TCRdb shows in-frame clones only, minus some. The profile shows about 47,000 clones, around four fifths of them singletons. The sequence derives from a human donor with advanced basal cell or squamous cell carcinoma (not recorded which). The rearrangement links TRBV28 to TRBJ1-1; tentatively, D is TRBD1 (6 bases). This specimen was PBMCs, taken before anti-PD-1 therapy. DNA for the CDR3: TGTGCCAGCAAGACAGGAATGAACACTGAAGCTTTCTTT. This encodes CASKTGMNTEAFF.